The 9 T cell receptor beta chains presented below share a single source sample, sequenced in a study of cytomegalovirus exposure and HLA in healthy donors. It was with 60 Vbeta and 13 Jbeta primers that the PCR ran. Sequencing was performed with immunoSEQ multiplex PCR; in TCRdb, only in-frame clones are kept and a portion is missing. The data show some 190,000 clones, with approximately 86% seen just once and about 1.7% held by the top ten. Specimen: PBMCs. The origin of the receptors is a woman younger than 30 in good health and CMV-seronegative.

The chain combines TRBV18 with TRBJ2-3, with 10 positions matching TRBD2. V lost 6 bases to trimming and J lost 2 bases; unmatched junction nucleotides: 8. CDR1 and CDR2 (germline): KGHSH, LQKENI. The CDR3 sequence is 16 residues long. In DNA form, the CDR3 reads TGTGCCAGCTCTTCACTAGCGGGGATGACCACAGATACGCAGTATTTT. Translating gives CASSSLAGMTTDTQYF.

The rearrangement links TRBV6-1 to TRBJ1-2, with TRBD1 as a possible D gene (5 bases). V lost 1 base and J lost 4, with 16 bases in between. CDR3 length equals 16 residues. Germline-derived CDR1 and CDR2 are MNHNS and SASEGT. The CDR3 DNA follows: TGTGCCAGCAGTGAAGGAATCACAGGTCTGCCCTATGGCTACACCTTC. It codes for CASSEGITGLPYGYTF.

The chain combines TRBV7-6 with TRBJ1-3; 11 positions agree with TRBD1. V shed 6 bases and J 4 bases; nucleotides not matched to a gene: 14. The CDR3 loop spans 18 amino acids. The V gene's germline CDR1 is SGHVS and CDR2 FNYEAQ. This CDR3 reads CASRDGQGAAWSGNTIYF. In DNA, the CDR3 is TGTGCCAGCAGAGACGGACAGGGGGCGGCTTGGTCAGGAAACACCATATATTTT.

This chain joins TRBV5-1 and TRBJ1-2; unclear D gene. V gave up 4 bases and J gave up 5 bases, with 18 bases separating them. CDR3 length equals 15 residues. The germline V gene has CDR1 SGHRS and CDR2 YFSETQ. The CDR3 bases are TGCGCCAGCAGCGCATCAGAGGGAAGGAGGTATGGCTACACCTTC. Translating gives CASSASEGRRYGYTF.

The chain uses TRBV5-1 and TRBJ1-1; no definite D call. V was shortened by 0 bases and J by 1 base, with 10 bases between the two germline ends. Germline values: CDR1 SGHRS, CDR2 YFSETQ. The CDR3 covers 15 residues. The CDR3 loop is CASSLGSLKNTEAFF. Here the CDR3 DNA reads TGCGCCAGCAGCTTGGGGTCACTGAAGAACACTGAAGCTTTCTTT.

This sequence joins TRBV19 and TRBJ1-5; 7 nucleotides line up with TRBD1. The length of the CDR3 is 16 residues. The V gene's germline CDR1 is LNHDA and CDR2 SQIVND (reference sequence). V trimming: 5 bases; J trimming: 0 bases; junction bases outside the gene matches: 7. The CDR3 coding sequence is TGTGCCAGTAGTCCTCGGACAGGTAATAGCAATCAGCCCCAGCATTTT. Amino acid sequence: CASSPRTGNSNQPQHF.

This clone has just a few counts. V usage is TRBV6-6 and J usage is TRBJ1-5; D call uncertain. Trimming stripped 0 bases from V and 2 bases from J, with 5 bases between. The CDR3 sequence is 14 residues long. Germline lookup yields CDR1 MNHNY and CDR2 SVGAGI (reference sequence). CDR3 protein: CASSYSEGNQPQHF. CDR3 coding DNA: TGTGCCAGCAGTTACTCGGAGGGCAATCAGCCCCAGCATTTT.

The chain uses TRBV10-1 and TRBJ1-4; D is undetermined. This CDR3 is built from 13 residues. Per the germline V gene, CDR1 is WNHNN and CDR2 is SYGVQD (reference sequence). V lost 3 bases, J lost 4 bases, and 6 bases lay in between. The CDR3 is CASSEEGNEKLFF. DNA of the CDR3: TGCGCCAGCAGTGAAGAGGGTAATGAAAAACTGTTTTTT.

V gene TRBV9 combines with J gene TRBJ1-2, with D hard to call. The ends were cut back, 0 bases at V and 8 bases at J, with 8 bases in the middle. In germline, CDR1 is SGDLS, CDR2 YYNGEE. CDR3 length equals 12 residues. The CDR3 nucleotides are TGTGCCAGCAGCGTAGTACGCGCGGGCTACACCTTC. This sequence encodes CASSVVRAGYTF.